Listed here is a single T cell receptor beta chain. It lacks a known antigen. No base quality values were provided; no much bigger clone lies one nucleotide off. Including cysteine and phenylalanine, the CDR3 has 16 amino acids. The DNA shown is the 48-base CDR3, in frame from base 1. The germline ends are 12 bases apart after V is trimmed by 0 bases and J by 0 bases. The germline V gene yields SGHVS for CDR1 and FQNEAQ for CDR2. This sample is part of a study of cytomegalovirus exposure and HLA in healthy donors (dated by TCRdb to the late 2010s). Background for the entire study: In an earlier analysis of around 540 of the donors, approximately 300 Gb of sequence data and approximately 100 million unique TCR beta sequences from 150 million to 200 million T cells were reported. Roughly 320 gigabases of sequencing data and around 80 million unique TCR sequences made up an early release that covered approximately 700 HLA-typed donors. Of the 300 to 500 genotyped donors, roughly 80% were placed in the genetic ancestry cluster associated with self-reported Caucasian donors. The study aimed to test whether cataloging public T cell receptors could reveal signatures of past pathogen exposure. The study used immunosequencing to profile the T cell repertoires of 666 subjects and linked those repertoires to cytomegalovirus serostatus. Besides the first cohort of about 730 subjects, a separate validation cohort made up of over 95 different subjects was used. To predict cytomegalovirus infection status, the study combined high-throughput TCR immunosequencing, statistical association of individual TCRs with disease status, and machine learning. A later analysis re-examined previously published TCR beta repertoires from roughly 720 donors and added high-resolution HLA genotyping to investigate patterns of TCR occurrence. Rather than drawing on any new phenotypic data, the later analysis identified candidate immune exposures from TCR beta sequences and the way those sequences occurred across donors. An earlier analysis of 450 to 750 of the donors used high-throughput TCR beta sequencing to judge whether each TCR beta V gene segment behaved as functional or pseudogenic. Alongside the repertoire data, information on donor age, sex, ethnicity and CMV serostatus was compiled. Genome-wide SNP genotypes for about 60% of the 666 donors were used in a later genetic analysis, which treated that subset as a discovery cohort. All discovery cohort repertoires had been generated on a single sequencing platform. HLA typing covered class I and class II loci at four-digit resolution. Typing coverage differed by locus: A, B, C, DRB1 and DQB1 were typed in about 620-630 donors, DQA1 in 522, DPA1 in approximately 600, and DPB1 in just under 490. A few DR-DQ haplotypes were treated as single units for association and clustering because of strong linkage in the cohort. Among about 370 genotyped donors of the cohort, an average of roughly 230,000 unique TCR beta nucleotide sequences was sequenced per donor, of which about 19% were non-productive.

Library preparation employed the immunoSEQ multiplex PCR assay. For the multiplex PCR, a mixture combining 60 forward primers for TCR Vbeta segments and 13 reverse primers for TCR Jbeta segments was used. Amplification of the CDR3 region of rearranged TCR beta genes was performed with a multiplex PCR assay on genomic DNA. The Illumina HiSeq System was used to sequence the amplified TCR beta libraries as 87-base-pair reads. The authors' analysis ran thus. In a later analysis, some 80 million unique TCR beta chains were counted across the 690 or so repertoires, and roughly 10 million of these chains were shared by at least two donors. Raw reads were error-corrected and collapsed into unique sequences by a nearest-neighbor algorithm in which closely related sequences were merged to remove PCR and sequencing errors. CDR3 sequences were aligned to IMGT reference sequences to assign V, D and J gene segments. For a sequence to be retained, a match of at least six nucleotides to both a V gene segment and a J gene segment was required. Rearrangements were called productive when the CDR3 lacked stop codons and stayed in frame with V and J; all others were non-productive. CDR3 was defined according to IMGT convention as the region running from the second conserved V-encoded cysteine to the conserved J-encoded phenylalanine. The earlier analysis of approximately 500 of the donors excluded sequences that lacked an unambiguous match to a single V gene segment. In an earlier analysis of 587 of the donors, a V segment was called functional when productive rearrangements were above 56.7%, and segregating when the standard deviation between donors exceeded 5%. A statistical classification framework was built to diagnose cytomegalovirus status from the catalog of TCR beta chain sequences. V and J gene assignment, in a later analysis, came from comparing TCR nucleotide sequences with IMGT/GENE-DB human TR gene sequences. Using the TCRdist pipeline, a later analysis assigned CDR3 sequences along with most-parsimonious VDJ recombination scenarios. A later analysis defined each TCR beta chain by its CDR3 amino acid sequence plus V-gene family, and excluded reads lacking a unique V-gene family. In a later analysis, a few hundred highly shared, low-generation-probability nucleotide sequences were removed to address suspected cross-contamination and a sequencing artifact. For each public chain, a later analysis derived a clonal expansion index from normalized ranks of inferred template counts within each repertoire. In a later analysis, generation probabilities were computed using a VDJ recombination model fitted to out-of-frame rearrangements, and the results were checked against IGoR. In a later analysis, hypergeometric tests were used to score TCR-TCR, TCR-HLA and TCR-CMV co-occurrence, with a repertoire-size bias correction applied to TCR pairs. False discovery rates were estimated in a later analysis by permuting HLA or CMV assignments 20 times. In a later analysis, co-occurring TCRs were grouped using DBSCAN, with TCRdist sequence similarity added in when clustering inside HLA-allele-positive subsets. Repertoires with fewer than 30,000 or more than 120,000 public chains, plus five repertoires with anomalous nucleotide sharing, were excluded from co-occurrence clustering. TCRdb holds this immuneACCESS table with in-frame rearrangements only. Some clones are missing; in checked studies, unresolved V genes explain under half, and the rest has no known cause. V, J and clone size were drawn from that table, and D and trimming were deduced from the DNA. Within this sample are some 170,000 clones, with over 65% of them counted one time only. More than 3.5% of the sample goes to the ten largest clones.

The cohort comprised fewer than 750 healthy bone marrow donors. Cohort members were all nominally healthy when sampled, although unrecorded immune exposures were likely present. The donor tested CMV seropositive, placing the donor among the approximately 310 seropositive members of the cohort. A peripheral blood sample was provided by each donor, and peripheral blood mononuclear cells were used for TCR beta sequencing. The Qiagen DNeasy Blood Extraction Kit was used to extract genomic DNA from the blood cell samples. The research as a whole found: The study listed 164 TCR beta chains as associated with cytomegalovirus. In a later analysis, HLA-associated TCR beta chains showed more clonal expansion and lower generation probabilities than non-associated chains that were equally common. A further reported finding was that TCR beta sequences accurately predicted the HLA-A and HLA-B alleles for most subjects in the first cohort. It was suggested by the authors that the approach could potentially be generalized to other disease states and immunological phenotypes. In vitro tests confirmed that three of the cytomegalovirus-associated TCR beta chains recognize cytomegalovirus antigens. Specific HLA alleles were associated with more than 15,000 TCR beta sequences at a false discovery rate of 0.05 in a later analysis. In a later analysis, the rate of TCR association differed among HLA loci, with DRB1 alleles having the most associated TCRs and HLA-C alleles having the fewest. CMV serostatus was the only immune exposure information available for the cohort. Because counts were too low, around 17 rarely observed V segments, including chromosome 9 orphons, were left out of the earlier analysis of 587 of the donors. In a later genetic analysis, a missense DCLRE1C variant was associated with V-gene and J-gene trimming of TCR beta chains, and the association was replicated in an independent cohort. According to a later genetic analysis, donors in an Asian-associated ancestry cluster had fewer N-insertions in productive TCRs than the approximately 610-donor mean. Assigning TCR associations to individual alleles was difficult when HLA alleles, especially DR and DQ, strongly co-occurred. Correlated functional status among segregating V segments might be attributable to linkage disequilibrium, but an unknown experimental factor could not be ruled out. Most TCR sequences were seen in very few donors, while some public TCRs were found in many individuals. The presence/absence analyses assumed that sequencing depth was roughly uniform across donors, and that assumption may not be true. Because HLA typing was missing for some donors at each locus, association tests included only the typed subset. In this cohort, only TCR beta chains were sequenced, and detectable features were limited by the absence of alpha or paired-chain data. A group of highly shared sequence variants was considered likely to be a technical artifact of the sequencing pipeline. The 87-base-pair reads could not distinguish some IMGT-functional V segments, including TRBV6-2 and TRBV6-3, so those segments were excluded. In both the original and validation cohorts, the classifier was reported to diagnose cytomegalovirus status with high specificity and sensitivity. A later analysis found that most CMV-associated TCR beta chains appeared HLA-restricted, with HLA associations seemingly driven largely by CMV exposure. In an earlier analysis of some 550 of the donors, most TCR beta V segments were observed in productive rearrangements about 87% or about 30% of the time, broadly matching IMGT annotations. Several of the top co-occurrence clusters appeared to be linked to parvovirus B19, influenza, CMV and Epstein-Barr virus, according to a later analysis.

This sequence uses TRBV7-8 and TRBJ2-7, with the D gene uncertain. The sequence came from a woman aged 55-70 years in good health and CMV-seropositive. Sequencing used PBMCs. The CDR3 protein sequence reads: CASSLADYLPSYEQYF. The DNA reads TGTGCCAGCAGCTTAGCAGATTACTTACCCTCCTACGAGCAGTACTTC.